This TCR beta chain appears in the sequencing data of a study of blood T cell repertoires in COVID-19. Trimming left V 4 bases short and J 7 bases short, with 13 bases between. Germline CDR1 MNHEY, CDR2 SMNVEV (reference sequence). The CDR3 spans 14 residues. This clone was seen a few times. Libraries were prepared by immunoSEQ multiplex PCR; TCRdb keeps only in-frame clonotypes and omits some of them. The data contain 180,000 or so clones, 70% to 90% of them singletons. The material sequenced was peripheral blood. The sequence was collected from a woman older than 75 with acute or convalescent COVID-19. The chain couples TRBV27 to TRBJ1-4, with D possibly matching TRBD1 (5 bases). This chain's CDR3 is CASSSAGRVEKLFF. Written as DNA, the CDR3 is TGTGCCAGCAGTTCGGCTGGCAGGGTTGAAAAACTGTTTTTT.